These 23 T cell receptor beta chains share one sample of origin, sequenced in a study of T-cell memory formation after mild COVID-19. MiXCR, applied by TCRdb to the 5' RACE reads, yields one record per CDR3 protein. Counted here are 140,000 to 150,000 distinct CDR3 sequences, under 30% occurring once; the ten biggest clones make up approximately 25%. Material for sequencing was PBMCs or a T cell subset sorted from them (not recorded which). These receptors were collected from an adult woman who had mild COVID-19 (a few samples of this study predate the infection). Cell type and time point are not known.

The V gene is TRBV12-5, the J gene TRBJ1-2; D is unclear. The germline V and J ends were trimmed by 0 bases and 7 bases, with 9 bases remaining between them. This CDR3 region has 13 residues. Germline CDR1 is LGHNT and CDR2 is FRNRAP. CDR3 bases: TGTGCTAGTGGTTTGGTTAGGGCGTTTGGCTACACCTTC. Translating it yields CASGLVRAFGYTF.

V gene TRBV7-2 combines with J gene TRBJ2-7; 8 bases are shared with TRBD1. CDR3 length: 13 residues. V shed 4 bases and J 5 bases; nucleotides not matched to a gene: 4. The V gene's germline CDR1 is SGHTA and CDR2 FQGNSA. Here the CDR3 DNA reads TGTGCCAGCAGCTCAGGGGGCGTCCACGAGCAGTACTTC. Amino acids: CASSSGGVHEQYF.

This clonotype was picked up a small number of times. This sequence joins TRBV7-9 and TRBJ1-1; 7 nucleotides agree with TRBD1. Germline V lookup: CDR1 SEHNR, CDR2 FQNEAQ (reference sequence). CDR3 length: 12 amino acids. Trimming removed 5 bases from V and 10 bases from J; junction bases left unmatched: 7. The DNA of the CDR3 is TGTGCCAGCAGCCCGACAGGGCGGGGAGCTTTCTTT. It encodes CASSPTGRGAFF.

This clonotype was counted many times. This chain connects TRBV15 to TRBJ1-5, with D perhaps TRBD1 (6 bases). Trimming removed 3 bases at V and 0 bases at J, with 6 bases between. In germline, CDR1 is LNHNV, CDR2 YYDKDF (reference sequence). This CDR3 is 14 amino acids long. CDR3: CATSRDSSNQPQHF. In nucleotides, the CDR3 is TGTGCCACCAGCAGGGACAGTAGCAATCAGCCCCAGCATTTT.

This chain connects TRBV4-1 to TRBJ2-1, with unresolved D. The CDR3 spans 13 residues. Germline loops: CDR1 MGHRA, CDR2 YSYEKL. Trimming shortened V by 1 base and J by 9 bases, and 10 bases separated the two germline ends. The CDR3 coding sequence is TGCGCCAGCAGCCAAGGGCTATCCAGTGAGCAGTTCTTC. It codes for CASSQGLSSEQFF.

The chain recombines TRBV6-1 with TRBJ2-5; TRBD1 aligns across 9 bases. Trimming cost V 6 bases and J 2 bases; bases outside gene matches: 4. This CDR3 has 14 residues. The V gene's germline CDR1 is MNHNS and CDR2 SASEGT. In DNA form, the CDR3 reads TGTGCCAGCAGATTTGGACAGGGGCAAGAGACCCAGTACTTC. Translating it yields CASRFGQGQETQYF.

The chain couples TRBV9 to TRBJ2-7; D perhaps matches TRBD1 (6 bases). There are 13 residues in the CDR3. Germline assignment: CDR1 SGDLS and CDR2 YYNGEE. V was cut by 3 bases and J by 7 bases, with 14 bases left in between. The CDR3 here is CASSAATGSEQYF. The CDR3 DNA follows: TGTGCCAGCAGCGCAGCAACAGGGTCAGAGCAGTACTTC.

This clonotype was seen many times. The V and J genes are TRBV7-9 and TRBJ2-2, with 7 nucleotides matching TRBD1. V lost 4 bases and J lost 1; bases outside the gene matches: 0. The CDR3 consists of 14 residues. The germline CDR1 and CDR2 sequences are SEHNR and FQNEAQ (reference sequence). CDR3 DNA: TGTGCCAGCAGCTGGACAGGGAACACCGGGGAGCTGTTTTTT. It is translated as CASSWTGNTGELFF.

The V call is TRBV11-1, the J call TRBJ2-3; a weak D match, TRBD2 (5 bases). CDR3 length: 19 amino acids. V lost 1 base to trimming and J lost 0 bases, with 20 bases between them. Germline V CDR1 and CDR2: SGHAT, FQDESV (reference sequence). The CDR3 here is CASSLGVRPQRPSTDTQYF. CDR3 sequence (DNA): TGTGCCAGCAGCTTAGGAGTAAGACCCCAGCGGCCCAGCACAGATACGCAGTATTTT.

The V and J genes are TRBV5-1 and TRBJ2-1; TRBD2 agrees at 9 bases. The trim removed 0 bases at V and 10 bases at J, leaving 8 bases unmatched. Germline V lookup: CDR1 SGHRS, CDR2 YFSETQ. The CDR3 extends over 15 amino acids. DNA of the CDR3: TGCGCCAGCAGCTTGGGAACGGCGGGGGGGCTGGAGCAGTTCTTC. Its protein is CASSLGTAGGLEQFF.

J is TRBJ2-6 and V is TRBV7-9; 7 nucleotides agree with TRBD1. Trimming at V came to 5 bases and at J to 1 base, leaving 11 bases not matched to a gene. The germline CDR1 and CDR2 sequences are SEHNR and FQNEAQ (reference sequence). The CDR3 runs 18 residues. The CDR3 here is CASSPRQGWQSGANVLTF. The CDR3 DNA sequence: TGTGCCAGCAGCCCGAGACAGGGTTGGCAATCTGGGGCCAACGTCCTGACTTTC.

This clonotype was found a few times. The rearrangement links TRBV5-1 to TRBJ2-7, with D hard to call. With 0 bases removed from V and 4 bases from J, the gap between germline ends came to 5 bases. The CDR3 is 12 amino acids. The germline CDR1 and CDR2 sequences are SGHRS and YFSETQ. The CDR3 DNA sequence: TGCGCCAGCAGCTTGGTTATATACGAGCAGTACTTC. Its protein is CASSLVIYEQYF.

This clonotype was recorded a few times. This chain uses TRBV13 with TRBJ2-3; possibly TRBD2 for D (5 bases). V lost 0 bases to trimming and J lost 4 bases, with 11 bases between them. Germline-derived CDR1 and CDR2 are PRHDT and FYEKMQ (reference sequence). The CDR3 is 15 amino acids. The CDR3, as DNA: TGTGCCAGCAGCTTAGGACCGGCTAGCCCAGATACGCAGTATTTT. Amino acid sequence: CASSLGPASPDTQYF.

The rearrangement uses TRBV6-2 or TRBV6-3 and TRBJ2-2; a possible D gene is TRBD2 (6 bases). The CDR3 is made up of 16 amino acids. With 4 bases removed from V and 4 bases from J, the gap between germline ends came to 16 bases. Germline values: CDR1 MNHEY, CDR2 SVGEGT. The CDR3 loop is CASSSGVTGRTGELFF. The CDR3 DNA sequence: TGTGCCAGCAGTTCGGGGGTCACAGGTCGCACCGGGGAGCTGTTTTTT.

V and J are TRBV7-9 and TRBJ2-7; D call uncertain. The ends were cut back, 7 bases at V and 3 bases at J, with 13 bases in the middle. Germline assignment: CDR1 SEHNR and CDR2 FQNEAQ (reference sequence). The CDR3 loop spans 13 amino acids. CDR3 bases: TGTGCCAGCACCTTGACAAATAACTACGAGCAGTACTTC. It is translated as CASTLTNNYEQYF.

CDR3 nucleotide sequence: TGCAGTCACCGAGTGGGAAAAACTAGCACAGATACGCAGTATTTT. It translates to CSHRVGKTSTDTQYF. This chain joins TRBV20-1 and TRBJ2-3, with D uncertain. The germline V gene has CDR1 DFQATT and CDR2 SNEGSKA (reference sequence). Trimming took off 8 bases at V and 0 bases at J, with 18 bases between the two ends. This CDR3 spans 15 amino acids.

The chain combines TRBV9 with TRBJ2-3, with 7 bases matching TRBD1. Germline assignment: CDR1 SGDLS and CDR2 YYNGEE. With V trimmed by 3 bases and J by 11 bases, 3 bases remained unmatched. The CDR3 totals 11 residues. Here the CDR3 DNA reads TGTGCCAGCAGCGCAGACAGGGTGCAGTATTTT. Encoded protein: CASSADRVQYF.

This chain connects TRBV9 to TRBJ2-7, with 8 bases that match TRBD2. Germline V CDR1 and CDR2: SGDLS, YYNGEE. The CDR3 sequence is 14 residues long. Germline trimming cut 2 bases from V and 5 bases from J; bases unmatched to any gene: 6. CDR3 loop: CASSVSGGPDEQYF. Here the CDR3 DNA reads TGTGCCAGCAGCGTGTCGGGAGGGCCTGACGAGCAGTACTTC.

This clonotype has a handful of counts. The V gene is TRBV2, the J gene TRBJ2-1; maybe TRBD1 (5 bases). The germline V gene encodes CDR1 SNHLY and CDR2 FYNNEI. V lost 1 base and J lost 6, with 13 bases in between. The length of the CDR3 is 15 residues. DNA for the CDR3: TGTGCCAGCAGTGAAGAGGCTAGTAGGGGCAATGAGCAGTTCTTC. Translation: CASSEEASRGNEQFF. The full variable domain, in which reference TRBV2 and TRBJ2-1 provide the parts outside the CDR3, is EPEVTQTPSHQVTQMGQEVILRCVPISNHLYFYWYRQILGQKVEFLVSFYNNEISEKSEIFDDQFSVERPDGSNFTLKIRSTKLEDSAMYFCASSEEASRGNEQFFGPGTRLTVL.

A word on this clonotype: One end of the junction does not line up with germline, which may come from a read error. The genes are TRBV7-9 and TRBJ1-1; 7 positions match TRBD1. The CDR3 covers 15 residues. Per the germline V gene, CDR1 is SEHNR and CDR2 is FQNEAQ (reference sequence). For the CDR3, the DNA is TGTTCCAGCAGCGACCTCACAGGGGCCGGGACTGAAGCTTTCTTT. As protein: CSSSDLTGAGTEAFF. Full variable domain (outside the CDR3, taken from reference TRBV7-9 and TRBJ1-1): DTGVSQNPRHKITKRGQNVTFRCDPISEHNRLYWYRQTLGQGPEFLTYFQNEAQLEKSRLLSDRFSAERPKGSFSTLEIQRTEQGDSAMYLCSSSDLTGAGTEAFFGQGTRLTVV.

This clonotype was seen more than once but under ten times. The CDR3 loop is CASSPTPRGGDTGELFF. CDR3 in DNA: TGTGCCAGCAGTCCCACTCCGCGGGGGGGCGACACCGGGGAGCTGTTTTTT. The V gene is TRBV12-3 or TRBV12-4, the J gene TRBJ2-2, with 9 bases fitting TRBD2. CDR3 length: 17 amino acids. The trim removed 5 bases at V and 3 bases at J, leaving 10 bases unmatched.

This clonotype has only a few counts. This chain links TRBV24-1 with TRBJ2-1; 7 bases agree with TRBD1. The length of the CDR3 is 13 residues. V was pared by 10 bases and J by 5 bases, with 7 bases of the junction left unmatched. Germline values: CDR1 KGHDR, CDR2 SFDVKD. The CDR3 region has the DNA TGTGCCACAAAGTCCGGGACAGACAATGAGCAGTTCTTC. This translates into CATKSGTDNEQFF.

The chain employs TRBV19 and TRBJ2-2; D is undetermined. This CDR3 has 13 residues. CDR1 and CDR2 (germline): LNHDA, SQIVND (reference sequence). Trimming removed 3 bases from V and 5 bases from J, with 7 bases in between. The CDR3 reads CASSIGGTGELFF. The CDR3 DNA sequence: TGTGCCAGTAGTATCGGTGGTACCGGGGAGCTGTTTTTT.